Listed here is a single T cell receptor (beta chain). These data come from a study of blood T cell repertoires in COVID-19. Study context: T cells, B-cell-depleted T cells, or PBMCs supplied cDNA or gDNA.

Looked up from germline, CDR1 is SGHKS and CDR2 is YYEKEE (reference sequence). After removal of 4 bases from V and 5 bases from J, the junction contained 9 bases not matched to a gene. The CDR3 contains 14 residues. TCRdb's table, derived via immunoSEQ multiplex PCR, lists solely in-frame clones and lacks some. Found here are more than 150,000 clones, almost 80% of them singletons; the top ten hold 15% to 20%. The material sequenced was peripheral blood. The sequence came from a man aged 55 to 70 with active or convalescent COVID-19. This sequence joins TRBV5-5 and TRBJ2-7; 7 nucleotides line up with TRBD1. CDR3 nucleotide sequence: TGTGCCAGCAGCCTCGGGACAGCCCAGGACGAGCAGTACTTC. Its protein is CASSLGTAQDEQYF.